This T cell receptor (beta chain) was found in a study of blood T cell repertoires in COVID-19. About the research overall: The cDNA or gDNA used as material had been derived from T cells, B-cell-depleted T cells, or PBMCs.

Trimming took 7 bases from V and 5 from J, leaving 9 bases between them. CDR1 MDHEN and CDR2 SYDVKM come from the germline V gene. The CDR3 has 12 residues. The repertoire was sequenced with immunoSEQ multiplex PCR; TCRdb's copy has only in-frame clones and lacks some. Here the sample spans more than 200,000 clones, more than 75% being singletons. The sequence was obtained from a young man in a cohort exposed to, infected with or recovered from COVID-19 (not recorded which). The sample taken for sequencing was PBMCs or T cells enriched from blood (not recorded which). The J gene is TRBJ1-5, the V gene TRBV28; no definite D call. CDR3 loop: CASNGLDQPQHF. For the CDR3, the DNA is TGTGCCAGCAATGGACTGGATCAGCCCCAGCATTTT.